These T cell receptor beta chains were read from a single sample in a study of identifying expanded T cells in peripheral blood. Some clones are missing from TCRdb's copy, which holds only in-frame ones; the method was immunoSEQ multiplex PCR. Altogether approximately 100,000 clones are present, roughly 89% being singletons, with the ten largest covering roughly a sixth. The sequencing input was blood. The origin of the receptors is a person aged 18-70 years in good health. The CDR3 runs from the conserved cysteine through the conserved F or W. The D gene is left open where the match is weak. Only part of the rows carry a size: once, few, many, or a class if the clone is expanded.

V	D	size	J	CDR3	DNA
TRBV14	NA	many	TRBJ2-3	CASSQDRNTQYF	TGTGCCAGCAGCCAAGATAGGAATACGCAGTATTTT
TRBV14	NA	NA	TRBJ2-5	CASSQDRTGTQYF	TGTGCCAGCAGCCAAGATAGAACTGGAACCCAGTACTTC
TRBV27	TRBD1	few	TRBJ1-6	CASSAGTGVTPLHF	TGTGCCAGCAGTGCCGGGACAGGGGTCACACCCCTCCACTTT
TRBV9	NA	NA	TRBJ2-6	CASSIKSGANVLTF	TGTGCCAGCAGCATAAAATCTGGGGCCAACGTCCTGACTTTC
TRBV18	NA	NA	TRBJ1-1	CASSSNSNTEAFF	TGTGCCAGCTCGTCCAATTCGAACACTGAAGCTTTCTTT
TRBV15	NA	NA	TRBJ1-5	CATSRDRGSSQPQHF	TGTGCCACCAGCAGAGATCGAGGCTCGAGTCAGCCCCAGCATTTT
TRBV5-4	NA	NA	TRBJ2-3	CASSLEGTDTQYF	TGTGCCAGCAGCTTGGAAGGCACAGATACGCAGTATTTT
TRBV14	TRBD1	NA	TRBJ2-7	CASSQPGQGSSYEQYF	TGTGCCAGCAGCCAACCCGGACAGGGCAGCTCCTACGAGCAGTACTTC
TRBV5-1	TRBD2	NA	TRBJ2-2	CASSASGVGELFF	TGCGCCAGCAGCGCTAGCGGGGTTGGGGAGCTGTTTTTT
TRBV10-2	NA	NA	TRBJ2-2	CASTLPVNIPNTGELFF	TGCGCCAGCACCCTCCCGGTCAACATCCCCAACACCGGGGAGCTGTTTTTT
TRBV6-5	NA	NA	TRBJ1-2	CASKPSRGRYGYTF	TGTGCCAGCAAACCCTCGAGGGGACGCTATGGCTACACCTTC
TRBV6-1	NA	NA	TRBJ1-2	CASSGLIQGGGYGYTF	TGTGCCAGCAGTGGATTAATCCAGGGAGGGGGCTATGGCTACACCTTC
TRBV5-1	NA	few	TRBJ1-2	CASSLDPFYGYTF	TGCGCCAGCAGCCTCGATCCTTTCTATGGCTACACCTTC
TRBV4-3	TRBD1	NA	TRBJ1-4	CASSQGTGEVEKLFF	TGCGCCAGCAGCCAGGGCACAGGGGAGGTTGAAAAACTGTTTTTT
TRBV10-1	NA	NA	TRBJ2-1	CASSGLRTAYNEQFF	TGCGCCAGCAGCGGACTACGAACCGCCTACAATGAGCAGTTCTTC
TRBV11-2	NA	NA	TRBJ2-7	CASTHMDGVFYEQYF	TGTGCCAGCACACATATGGACGGAGTATTCTACGAGCAGTACTTC
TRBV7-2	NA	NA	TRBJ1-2	CASSLGPAGDFGYTF	TGTGCCAGCAGCTTAGGTCCCGCAGGGGATTTTGGCTACACCTTC
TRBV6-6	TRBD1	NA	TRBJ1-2	CASSPGQGLYGYTF	TGTGCCAGCAGTCCGGGACAGGGATTATATGGCTACACCTTC
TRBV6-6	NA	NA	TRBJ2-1	CASSYRDSYNEQFF	TGTGCCAGCAGTTACCGGGACTCCTACAATGAGCAGTTCTTC
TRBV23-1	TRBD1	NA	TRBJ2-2	CASSLGQEVGGELFF	TGCGCCAGCAGTCTTGGACAGGAGGTAGGCGGGGAGCTGTTTTTT
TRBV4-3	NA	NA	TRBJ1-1	CASSQDLWRRTEAFF	TGCGCCAGCAGCCAAGATCTTTGGAGGCGCACTGAAGCTTTCTTT
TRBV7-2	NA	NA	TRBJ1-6	CASSFDRPLNSPLHF	TGTGCCAGCAGCTTCGACAGGCCACTAAATTCACCCCTCCACTTT
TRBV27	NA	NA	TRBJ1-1	CASRLGTEAFF	TGTGCCAGCAGGCTGGGAACTGAAGCTTTCTTT
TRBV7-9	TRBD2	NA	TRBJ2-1	CASSLFSGGRVEQFF	TGTGCCAGCAGCTTATTTAGCGGGGGGAGGGTTGAGCAGTTCTTC
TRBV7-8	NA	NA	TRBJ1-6	CASSSQAPLDSPLHF	TGTGCCAGCAGCTCGCAGGCGCCTCTCGATTCACCCCTCCACTTT
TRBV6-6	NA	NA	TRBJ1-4	CASSRPDEKLFF	TGTGCCAGCAGCCGACCTGATGAAAAACTGTTTTTT
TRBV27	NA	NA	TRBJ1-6	CASSLFRPGTNSPLHF	TGTGCCAGCAGTTTATTCCGTCCAGGGACAAATTCACCCCTCCACTTT
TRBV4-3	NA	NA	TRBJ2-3	CASSQRRAGLDTQYF	TGCGCCAGCAGCCAACGCAGGGCAGGGTTAGATACGCAGTATTTT
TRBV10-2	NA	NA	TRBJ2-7	CASSDQGYEQYF	TGCGCCAGCAGTGATCAGGGCTACGAGCAGTACTTC
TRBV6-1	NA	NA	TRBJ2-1	CAASRRGLRAEQQFF	TGTGCCGCGTCCCGTAGGGGCCTTCGGGCAGAACAGCAGTTCTTC
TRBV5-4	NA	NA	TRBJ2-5	CASSLRGFQETQYF	TGTGCCAGCAGCTTAAGGGGATTCCAAGAGACCCAGTACTTC
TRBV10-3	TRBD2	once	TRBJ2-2	CATDGGGDTGELFF	TGTGCCACCGACGGGGGGGGAGACACCGGGGAGCTGTTTTTT
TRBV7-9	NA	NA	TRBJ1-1	CASSLVAGTVEAFF	TGTGCCAGCAGCTTAGTGGCAGGGACCGTTGAAGCTTTCTTT
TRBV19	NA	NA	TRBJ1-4	CASSMVGAEKLFF	TGTGCCAGTAGTATGGTCGGGGCCGAAAAACTGTTTTTT
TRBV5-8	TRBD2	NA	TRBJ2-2	CASSLGFRGDNTGELFF	TGTGCCAGCAGCTTGGGGTTTCGGGGGGATAACACCGGGGAGCTGTTTTTT
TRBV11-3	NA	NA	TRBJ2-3	CASSLDSGFRDTQYF	TGTGCCAGCAGCTTAGATTCAGGCTTCCGGGATACGCAGTATTTT
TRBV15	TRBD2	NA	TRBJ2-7	CATSGSGGAGYEQYF	TGTGCCACCAGCGGTAGCGGGGGGGCTGGGTACGAGCAGTACTTC
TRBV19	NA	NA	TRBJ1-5	CASSREGNQPQHF	TGTGCCAGTAGCAGGGAAGGCAATCAGCCCCAGCATTTT
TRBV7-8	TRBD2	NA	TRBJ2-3	CASSLALRGGTDTQYF	TGTGCCAGCAGCTTAGCGCTTCGGGGGGGCACAGATACGCAGTATTTT
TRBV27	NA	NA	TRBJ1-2	CASTRHLLDGYTF	TGTGCCAGCACCCGTCATCTCCTGGACGGCTACACCTTC